Only one count was recorded for the clone carrying this T cell receptor beta chain. CDR3 length: 15 residues. Looked up from germline, CDR1 is SGDLS and CDR2 is YYNGEE. Trimming took 2 bases from V and 0 from J, leaving 12 bases between them. TCRdb keeps only in-frame clones here, not all; method: immunoSEQ multiplex PCR. This sample carries about 130,000 clones, about 90% of them seen once, and the ten largest clones take approximately 7%. This entry is derived from a study of T cell responses to AZD1222 COVID-19 vaccine. J is TRBJ2-7 and V is TRBV9, with D possibly TRBD2 on 5 matching bases. The source of this sequence is an adult in good health. The sequenced sample was peripheral blood, obtained on day 0 of AZD1222 vaccination. As DNA, the CDR3 is TGTGCCAGCAGCGTGTCGGACGGGGACTCCTACGAGCAGTACTTC. Protein sequence: CASSVSDGDSYEQYF.